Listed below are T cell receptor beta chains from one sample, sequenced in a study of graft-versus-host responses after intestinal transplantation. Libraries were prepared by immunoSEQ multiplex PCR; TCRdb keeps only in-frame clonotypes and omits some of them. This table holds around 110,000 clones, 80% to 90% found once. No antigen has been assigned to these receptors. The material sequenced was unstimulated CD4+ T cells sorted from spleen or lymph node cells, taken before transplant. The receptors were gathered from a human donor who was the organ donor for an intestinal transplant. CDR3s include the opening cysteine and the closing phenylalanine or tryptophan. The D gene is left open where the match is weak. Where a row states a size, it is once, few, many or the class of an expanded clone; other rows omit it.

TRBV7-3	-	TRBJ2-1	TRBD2	CASSLGLAGGPEQFF	TGTGCCAGCAGCCTCGGACTAGCGGGGGGCCCCGAGCAGTTCTTC
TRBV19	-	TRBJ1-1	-	CASSIGRTEAFF	TGTGCCAGTAGTATTGGAAGGACTGAAGCTTTCTTT
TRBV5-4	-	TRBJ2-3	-	CASSLGSGGVRAQYF	TGTGCCAGCAGCTTGGGCTCGGGGGGCGTGAGGGCGCAGTATTTT
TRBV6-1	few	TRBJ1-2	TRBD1	CASRSPGTGHGYTF	TGTGCCAGCAGATCCCCCGGGACAGGGCATGGCTACACCTTC
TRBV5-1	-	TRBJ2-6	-	CASSLRGFGANVLTF	TGCGCCAGCAGCTTAAGGGGCTTTGGGGCCAACGTCCTGACTTTC
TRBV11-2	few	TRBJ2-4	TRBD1	CASSRGQGAKNIQYF	TGTGCCAGCAGCCGTGGACAGGGGGCCAAAAACATTCAGTACTTC
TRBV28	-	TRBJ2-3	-	CASSLSSSRDTQYF	TGTGCCAGCAGTTTAAGCAGTTCGCGAGATACGCAGTATTTT
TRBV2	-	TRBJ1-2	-	CASSQGRTSYGYTF	TGTGCCAGCAGCCAGGGAAGGACTAGCTATGGCTACACCTTC
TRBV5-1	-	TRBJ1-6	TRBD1	CASSSGQGESPLHF	TGCGCCAGCAGCTCGGGACAGGGGGAGTCACCCCTCCACTTT
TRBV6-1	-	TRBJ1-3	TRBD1	CASSDGQGSGNTIYF	TGTGCCAGCAGTGATGGACAGGGCTCTGGAAACACCATATATTTT
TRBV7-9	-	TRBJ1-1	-	CASSRQVNTEAFF	TGTGCCAGCAGCCGGCAGGTGAACACTGAAGCTTTCTTT
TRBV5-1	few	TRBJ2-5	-	CASSLARAAGETQYF	TGCGCCAGCAGCTTGGCTCGGGCAGCAGGAGAGACCCAGTACTTC
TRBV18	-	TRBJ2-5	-	CASSPRVGETQYF	TGTGCCAGCTCACCACGGGTCGGAGAGACCCAGTACTTC
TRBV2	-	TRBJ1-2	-	CASSPGQLNYGYTF	TGTGCCAGCAGTCCCGGACAGCTGAACTATGGCTACACCTTC
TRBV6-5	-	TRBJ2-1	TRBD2	CASRGRVDYNEQFF	TGTGCCAGCAGGGGGAGGGTCGACTACAATGAGCAGTTCTTC
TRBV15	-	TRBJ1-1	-	CATSRVWFGVETEAFF	TGTGCCACCAGCAGAGTTTGGTTCGGGGTGGAGACTGAAGCTTTCTTT
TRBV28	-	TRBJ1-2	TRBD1	CASSLTGTANYGYTF	TGTGCCAGCAGTTTAACCGGGACAGCTAACTATGGCTACACCTTC
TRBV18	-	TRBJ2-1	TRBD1	CASSSYRGNEQFF	TGTGCCAGCTCATCGTACAGGGGAAATGAGCAGTTCTTC
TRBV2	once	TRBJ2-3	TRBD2	CASGGGGTDTQYF	TGTGCCAGCGGCGGGGGAGGGACAGATACGCAGTATTTT
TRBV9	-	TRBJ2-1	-	CASSALGGDEQFF	TGTGCCAGCAGCGCTCTGGGGGGCGATGAGCAGTTCTTC
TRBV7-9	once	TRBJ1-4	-	CTSSLGGANEKLFF	TGTACCAGCTCACTCGGGGGAGCTAATGAAAAACTGTTTTTT
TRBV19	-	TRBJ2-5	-	CASSSAGVGETQYF	TGTGCCAGTAGTTCCGCGGGTGTGGGGGAGACCCAGTACTTC
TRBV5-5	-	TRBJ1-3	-	CASSLQTVSGNTIYF	TGTGCCAGCAGCTTACAGACAGTCTCTGGAAACACCATATATTTT
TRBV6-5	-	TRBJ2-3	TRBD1	CASSLGQVSTDTQYF	TGTGCCAGCAGCCTGGGACAGGTCAGCACAGATACGCAGTATTTT
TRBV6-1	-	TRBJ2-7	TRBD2	CASSEGGGGFYEQYF	TGTGCCAGCAGTGAAGGTGGGGGAGGGTTCTACGAGCAGTACTTC
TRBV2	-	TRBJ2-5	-	CASSELAGKETQYF	TGTGCCAGCAGTGAACTGGCGGGGAAAGAGACCCAGTACTTC
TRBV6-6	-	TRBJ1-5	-	CASSYSSGNQPQHF	TGTGCCAGCAGTTACTCGTCAGGCAATCAGCCCCAGCATTTT
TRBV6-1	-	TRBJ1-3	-	CASSEQANSGNTIYF	TGTGCCAGCAGTGAGCAGGCGAACTCTGGAAACACCATATATTTT
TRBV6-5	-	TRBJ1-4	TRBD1	CASSPHRGVHEKLFF	TGTGCCAGCAGTCCCCACAGGGGAGTGCATGAAAAACTGTTTTTT
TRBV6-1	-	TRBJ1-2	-	CASHSGQNYGYTF	TGTGCCAGCCACTCGGGGCAGAACTATGGCTACACCTTC
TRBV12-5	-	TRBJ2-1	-	CASGWEVGNEQFF	TGTGCTAGTGGTTGGGAGGTGGGGAATGAGCAGTTCTTC
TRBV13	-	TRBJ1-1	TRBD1	CASSLGLWVGGLYTEAFF	TGTGCCAGCAGCTTAGGTCTCTGGGTAGGGGGCCTTTACACTGAAGCTTTCTTT
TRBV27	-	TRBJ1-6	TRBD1	CASRALDRPNSPLHF	TGTGCCAGCAGGGCCCTGGACAGGCCAAATTCACCCCTCCACTTT
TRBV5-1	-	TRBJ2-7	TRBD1	CASSPATGVDYEQYF	TGCGCCAGCAGCCCAGCGACAGGGGTGGACTACGAGCAGTACTTC
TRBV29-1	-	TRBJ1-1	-	CSVRWDTEAFF	TGCAGCGTTCGTTGGGACACTGAAGCTTTCTTT
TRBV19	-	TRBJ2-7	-	CASRALGGGLGEQYF	TGTGCCAGTAGAGCTCTCGGTGGGGGCCTAGGGGAGCAGTACTTC
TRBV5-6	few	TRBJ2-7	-	CASSLVGKSYYEQYF	TGTGCCAGCAGCTTGGTTGGCAAATCCTACTACGAGCAGTACTTC
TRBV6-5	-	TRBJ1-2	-	CASSYLGGPEGYTF	TGTGCCAGCAGTTACTTGGGGGGGCCGGAAGGCTACACCTTC
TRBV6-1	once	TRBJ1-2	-	CASLRGTNYGYTF	TGTGCCAGCTTAAGGGGGACTAACTATGGCTACACCTTC
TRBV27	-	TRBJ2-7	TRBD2	CASSLAGSGREGRQYF	TGTGCCAGCAGTCTCGCAGGTAGCGGGAGGGAAGGGAGGCAGTACTTC
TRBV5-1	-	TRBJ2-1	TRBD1	CASSGQGSYNEQFF	TGCGCCAGCAGCGGACAGGGGTCCTACAATGAGCAGTTCTTC
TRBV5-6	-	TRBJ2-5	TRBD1	CASSLWSIGQGSQYF	TGTGCCAGCAGCTTGTGGTCCATAGGACAGGGTTCCCAGTACTTC
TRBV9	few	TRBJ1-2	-	CASSVGQGRGGYTF	TGTGCCAGCAGCGTAGGTCAGGGTCGGGGAGGCTACACCTTC
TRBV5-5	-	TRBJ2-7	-	CASSLGGITRLEQYF	TGTGCCAGCAGCTTGGGTGGGATTACAAGGCTCGAGCAGTACTTC
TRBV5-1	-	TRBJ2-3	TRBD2	CASSFRGGAPDTQYF	TGCGCCAGCAGCTTCCGCGGGGGGGCCCCAGATACGCAGTATTTT
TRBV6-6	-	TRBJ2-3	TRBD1	CASRGQGVSTDTQYF	TGTGCCAGCAGGGGACAGGGGGTCAGCACAGATACGCAGTATTTT